The text below deals with one TCR beta chain. Its antigen is currently unknown. Trimming shortened V by 4 bases and J by 0 bases, and 12 bases separated the two germline ends. The CDR3 runs to 15 residues. Germline CDR1 is MNHEY and CDR2 is SMNVEV (reference sequence). The record originates from a study of beta chain features in type 1 diabetes. Expressed TCRB transcripts were sequenced because the entire RNA isolate underwent reverse transcription. Sequencing used immunoSEQ multiplex PCR; TCRdb keeps in-frame clones, though not all of them. The sample lists 600,000 to 750,000 clones, roughly an eighth occurring once. Cells sorted by CD45RO/CCR7/CD25/CD127/CD95/CD27 comprised CD4+ naive, central memory, regulatory and stem cell-like memory cells. Points from the study as a whole: Moderately but significantly shorter TCRB CDR3s were found in Type 1 diabetes patients in all four CD4+ subsets. Cells with high TCR expression could be over-represented by cDNA sequencing. Equally in patients and controls, PCR might preferentially amplify shorter templates. VDJ junctions sequenced from type 1 diabetes patients showed fewer insertions and more deletions.

The source material was naive CD4+ T cells from blood. This clonotype was obtained from a young man with type 1 diabetes. V gene TRBV27 combines with J gene TRBJ2-5; D is uncertain. The CDR3 DNA is TGTGCCAGCAGTTCCCTCTCAGGCCACCAAGAGACCCAGTACTTC. Amino acid sequence: CASSSLSGHQETQYF.